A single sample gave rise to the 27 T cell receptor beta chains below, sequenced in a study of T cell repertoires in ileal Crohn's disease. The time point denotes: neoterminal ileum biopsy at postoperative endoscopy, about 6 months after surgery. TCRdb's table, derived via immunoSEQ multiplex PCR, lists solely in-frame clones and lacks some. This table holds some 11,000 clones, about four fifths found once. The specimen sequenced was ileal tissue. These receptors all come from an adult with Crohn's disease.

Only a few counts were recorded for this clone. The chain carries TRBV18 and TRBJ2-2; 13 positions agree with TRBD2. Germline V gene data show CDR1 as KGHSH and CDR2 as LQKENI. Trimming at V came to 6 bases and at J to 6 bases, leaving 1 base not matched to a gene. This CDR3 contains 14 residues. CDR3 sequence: CASSGLAGAGELFF. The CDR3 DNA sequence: TGTGCCAGCTCTGGACTAGCGGGGGCCGGGGAGCTGTTTTTT.

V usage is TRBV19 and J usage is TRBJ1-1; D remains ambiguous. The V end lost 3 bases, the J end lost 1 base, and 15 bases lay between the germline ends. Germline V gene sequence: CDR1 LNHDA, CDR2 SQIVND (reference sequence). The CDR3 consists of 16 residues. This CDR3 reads CASSMLARSSNTEAFF. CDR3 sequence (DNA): TGTGCCAGTAGTATGCTCGCTAGGAGCTCGAACACTGAAGCTTTCTTT.

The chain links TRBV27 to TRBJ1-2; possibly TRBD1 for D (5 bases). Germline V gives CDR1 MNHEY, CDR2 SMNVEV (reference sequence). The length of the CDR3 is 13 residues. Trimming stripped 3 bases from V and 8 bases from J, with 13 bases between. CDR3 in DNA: TGTGCCAGCAGTTTCGGTAGGGGATTGGGCTACACCTTC. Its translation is CASSFGRGLGYTF.

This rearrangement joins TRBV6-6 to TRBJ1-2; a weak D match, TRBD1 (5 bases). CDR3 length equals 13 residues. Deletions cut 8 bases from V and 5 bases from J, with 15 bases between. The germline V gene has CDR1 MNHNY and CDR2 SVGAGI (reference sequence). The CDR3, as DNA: TGTGCCAGCGGCGGGGGTAGCCTTTATGGCTACACCTTC. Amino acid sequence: CASGGGSLYGYTF.

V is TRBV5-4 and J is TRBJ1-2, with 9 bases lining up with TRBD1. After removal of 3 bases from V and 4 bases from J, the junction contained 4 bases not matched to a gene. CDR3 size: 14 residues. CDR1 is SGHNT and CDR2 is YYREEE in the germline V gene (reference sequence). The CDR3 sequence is CASSSLQGAYGYTF. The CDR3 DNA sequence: TGTGCCAGCAGCTCGTTACAGGGGGCCTATGGCTACACCTTC.

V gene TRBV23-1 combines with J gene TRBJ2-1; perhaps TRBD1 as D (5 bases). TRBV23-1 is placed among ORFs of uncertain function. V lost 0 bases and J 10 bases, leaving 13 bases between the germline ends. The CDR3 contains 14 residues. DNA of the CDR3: TGCGCCAGCAGTCAATCCCCAGGGTGGGGAGAGCAGTTCTTC. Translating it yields CASSQSPGWGEQFF.

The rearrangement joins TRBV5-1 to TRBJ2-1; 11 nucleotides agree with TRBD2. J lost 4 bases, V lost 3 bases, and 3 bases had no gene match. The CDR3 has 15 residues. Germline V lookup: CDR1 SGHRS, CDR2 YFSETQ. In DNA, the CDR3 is TGCGCCAGCAGCTCCACTAGCGGGAGTTACAATGAGCAGTTCTTC. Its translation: CASSSTSGSYNEQFF.

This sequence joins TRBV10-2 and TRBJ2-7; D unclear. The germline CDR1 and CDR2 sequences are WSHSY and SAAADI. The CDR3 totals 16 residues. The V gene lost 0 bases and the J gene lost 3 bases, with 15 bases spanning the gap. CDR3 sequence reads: CASSESPWAAIYEQYF. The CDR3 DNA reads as TGCGCCAGCAGTGAGTCCCCCTGGGCAGCAATCTACGAGCAGTACTTC.

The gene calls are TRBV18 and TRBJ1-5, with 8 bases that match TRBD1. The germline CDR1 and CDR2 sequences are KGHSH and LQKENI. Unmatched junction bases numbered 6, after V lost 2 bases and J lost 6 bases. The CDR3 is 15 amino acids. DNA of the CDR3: TGTGCCAGCTCACCAAAACAGGGGGGAGGTCAGCCCCAGCATTTT. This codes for CASSPKQGGGQPQHF.

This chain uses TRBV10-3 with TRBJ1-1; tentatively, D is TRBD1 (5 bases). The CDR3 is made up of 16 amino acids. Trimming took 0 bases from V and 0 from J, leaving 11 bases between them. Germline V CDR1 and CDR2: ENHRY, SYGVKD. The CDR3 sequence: CAISESRGVVNTEAFF. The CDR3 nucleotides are TGTGCCATCAGTGAGTCTAGGGGTGTGGTGAACACTGAAGCTTTCTTT.

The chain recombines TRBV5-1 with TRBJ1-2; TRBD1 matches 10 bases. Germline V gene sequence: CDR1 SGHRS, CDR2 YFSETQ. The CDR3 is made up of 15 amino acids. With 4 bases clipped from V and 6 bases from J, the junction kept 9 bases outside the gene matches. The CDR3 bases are TGCGCCAGCAGCCCCACCGGGACAGGGGTTGATGGCTACACCTTC. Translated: CASSPTGTGVDGYTF. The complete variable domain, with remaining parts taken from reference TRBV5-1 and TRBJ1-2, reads KAGVTQTPRYLIKTRGQQVTLSCSPISGHRSVSWYQQTPGQGLQFLFEYFSETQRNKGNFPGRFSGRQFSNSRSEMNVSTLELGDSALYLCASSPTGTGVDGYTFGSGTRLTVV.

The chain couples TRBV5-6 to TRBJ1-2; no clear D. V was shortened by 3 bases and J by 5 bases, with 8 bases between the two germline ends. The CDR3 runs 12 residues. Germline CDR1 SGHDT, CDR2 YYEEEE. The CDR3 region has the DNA TGTGCCAGCAGCTCGCCGGGTTATGGCTACACCTTC. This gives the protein CASSSPGYGYTF.

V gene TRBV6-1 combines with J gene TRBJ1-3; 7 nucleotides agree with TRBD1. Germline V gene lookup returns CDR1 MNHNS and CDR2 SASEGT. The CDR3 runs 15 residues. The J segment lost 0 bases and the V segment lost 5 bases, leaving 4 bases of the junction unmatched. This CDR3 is CASSTGQNSGNTIYF. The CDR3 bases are TGTGCCAGCAGTACGGGACAGAACTCTGGAAACACCATATATTTT.

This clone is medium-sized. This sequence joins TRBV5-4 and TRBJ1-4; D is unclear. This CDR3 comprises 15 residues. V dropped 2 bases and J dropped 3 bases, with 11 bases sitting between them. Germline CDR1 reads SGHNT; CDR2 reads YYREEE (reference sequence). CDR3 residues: CASSLDGGANEKLFF. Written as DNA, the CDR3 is TGTGCCAGCAGCTTAGACGGAGGAGCTAATGAAAAACTGTTTTTT.

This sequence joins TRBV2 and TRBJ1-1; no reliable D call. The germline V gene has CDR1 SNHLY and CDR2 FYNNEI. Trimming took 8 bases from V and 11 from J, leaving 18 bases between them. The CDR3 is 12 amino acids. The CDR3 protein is CASVDSVRRAFF. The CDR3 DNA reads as TGTGCCAGCGTCGACTCGGTACGAAGGGCTTTCTTT. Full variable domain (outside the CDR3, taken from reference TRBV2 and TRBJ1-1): EPEVTQTPSHQVTQMGQEVILRCVPISNHLYFYWYRQILGQKVEFLVSFYNNEISEKSEIFDDQFSVERPDGSNFTLKIRSTKLEDSAMYFCASVDSVRRAFFGQGTRLTVV.

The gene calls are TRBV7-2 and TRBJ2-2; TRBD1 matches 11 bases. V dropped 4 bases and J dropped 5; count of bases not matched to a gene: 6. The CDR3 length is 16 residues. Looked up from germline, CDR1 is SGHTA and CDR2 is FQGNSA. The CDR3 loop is CASSSGGTGGTGELFF. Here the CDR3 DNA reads TGTGCCAGCAGCTCGGGGGGGACAGGGGGGACCGGGGAGCTGTTTTTT.

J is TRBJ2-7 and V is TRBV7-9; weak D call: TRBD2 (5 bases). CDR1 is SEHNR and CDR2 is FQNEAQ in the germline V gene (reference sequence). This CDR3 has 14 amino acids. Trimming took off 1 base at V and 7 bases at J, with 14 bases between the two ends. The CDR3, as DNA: TGTGCCAGCAGCTTAGTCGCGGGCCGGGTGGAGCAGTACTTC. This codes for CASSLVAGRVEQYF.

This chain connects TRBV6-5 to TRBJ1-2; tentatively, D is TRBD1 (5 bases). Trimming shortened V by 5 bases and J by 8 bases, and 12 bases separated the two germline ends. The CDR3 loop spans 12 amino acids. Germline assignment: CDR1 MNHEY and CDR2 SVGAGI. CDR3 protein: CASSHDSVGYTF. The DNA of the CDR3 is TGTGCCAGCAGTCATGACAGTGTCGGCTACACCTTC.

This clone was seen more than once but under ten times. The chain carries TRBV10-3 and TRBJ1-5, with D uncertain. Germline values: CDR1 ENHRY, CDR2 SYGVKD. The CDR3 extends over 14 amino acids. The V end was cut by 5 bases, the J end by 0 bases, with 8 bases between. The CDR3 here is CAISPKNSNQPQHF. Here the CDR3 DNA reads TGTGCCATCAGTCCCAAAAATAGCAATCAGCCCCAGCATTTT.

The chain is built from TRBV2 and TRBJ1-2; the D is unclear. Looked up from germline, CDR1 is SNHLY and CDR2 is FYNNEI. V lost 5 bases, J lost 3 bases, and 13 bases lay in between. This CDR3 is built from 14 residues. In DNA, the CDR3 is TGTGCCAGCAGTCCCAACCCAGGTTACTATGGCTACACCTTC. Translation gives CASSPNPGYYGYTF.

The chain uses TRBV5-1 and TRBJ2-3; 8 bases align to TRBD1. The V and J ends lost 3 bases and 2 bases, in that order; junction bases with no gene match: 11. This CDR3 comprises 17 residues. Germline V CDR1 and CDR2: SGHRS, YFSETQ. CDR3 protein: CASSSGYTGGPTDTQYF. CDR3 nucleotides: TGCGCCAGCAGCTCCGGTTATACAGGGGGTCCCACAGATACGCAGTATTTT.

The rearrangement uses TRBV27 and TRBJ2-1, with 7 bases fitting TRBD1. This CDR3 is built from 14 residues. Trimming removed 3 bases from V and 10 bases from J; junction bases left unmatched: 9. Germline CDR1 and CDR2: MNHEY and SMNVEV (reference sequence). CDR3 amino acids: CASSFYRGIGEQFF. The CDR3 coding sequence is TGTGCCAGCAGTTTCTACAGGGGAATAGGGGAGCAGTTCTTC.

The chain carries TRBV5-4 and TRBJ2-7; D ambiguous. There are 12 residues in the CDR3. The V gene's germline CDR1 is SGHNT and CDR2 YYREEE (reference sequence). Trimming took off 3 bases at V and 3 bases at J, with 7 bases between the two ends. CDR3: CASSSQDYEQYF. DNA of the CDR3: TGTGCCAGCAGCTCTCAGGACTACGAGCAGTACTTC.

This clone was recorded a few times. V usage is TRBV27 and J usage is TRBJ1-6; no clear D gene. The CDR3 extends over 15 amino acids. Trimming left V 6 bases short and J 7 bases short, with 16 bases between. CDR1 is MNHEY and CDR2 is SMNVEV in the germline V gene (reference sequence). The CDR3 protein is CASSPSGMGNSPLHF. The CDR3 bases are TGTGCCAGCAGCCCATCCGGGATGGGGAATTCACCCCTCCACTTT.

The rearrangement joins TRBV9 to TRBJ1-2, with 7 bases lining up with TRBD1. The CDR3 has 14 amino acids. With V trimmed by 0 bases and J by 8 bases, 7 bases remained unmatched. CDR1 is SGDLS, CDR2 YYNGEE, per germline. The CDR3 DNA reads TGTGCCAGCAGCGTAGGTCAGGGGGGAAGAGGCTACACCTTC. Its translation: CASSVGQGGRGYTF.

CDR3 DNA sequence: TGTGCCAGCGGCCCCGGACTACACACAGATACGCAGTATTTT. Encoded protein: CASGPGLHTDTQYF. The V call is TRBV9, the J call TRBJ2-3; D is perhaps TRBD2 (6 bases). CDR1 is SGDLS and CDR2 is YYNGEE in the germline V gene. The CDR3 totals 14 residues. Trimming stripped 7 bases from V and 2 bases from J, with 14 bases between.

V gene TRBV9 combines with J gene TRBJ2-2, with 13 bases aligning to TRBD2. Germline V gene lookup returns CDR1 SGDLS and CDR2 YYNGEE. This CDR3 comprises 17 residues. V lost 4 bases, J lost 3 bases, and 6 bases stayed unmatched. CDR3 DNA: TGTGCCAGCAGCCTCGGACTAGCGGGGGCCCACACCGGGGAGCTGTTTTTT. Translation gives CASSLGLAGAHTGELFF.